This TCR beta chain came from a study of response to subunit inactivated influenza vaccine. Study-wide points: Each seasonal flu vaccination may recruit only limited new T cells, authors suggested.

One entry per CDR3 protein, called by TCRdb with MiXCR from the RT-PCR reads. Seen here are a few hundred thousand distinct CDR3 sequences, roughly 11% observed once, and the top ten hold approximately 12%. This clonotype was seen a few times. Its antigen is unknown. The CDR3 loop spans 15 amino acids. Germline V gene data show CDR1 as SGHDT and CDR2 as YYEEEE. The V segment lost 3 bases and the J segment 2 bases; nucleotides outside the gene matches: 5. The sample here was PBMCs from blood, taken 45 days after vaccination. This rearrangement joins TRBV5-6 to TRBJ2-7, with TRBD1 matching 10 bases. The receptor comes from a man between 50 and 59 years old who received an inactivated influenza vaccine. The DNA of the CDR3 is TGTGCCAGCAGCTACGGACAGGGGGGGACCTACGAGCAGTACTTC. It codes for CASSYGQGGTYEQYF.